The 28 T cell receptor beta chains below were found in one sample sequenced in a study of T cells in Graves' hyperthyroidism and ophthalmopathy. Amplification targeted TCR beta CDR3 regions from RNA transcripts. The TCR CDR3 first-round RT-PCR relied on the HTBI primer set. TCRdb reprocessed the multiplex PCR reads with MiXCR, giving one entry per CDR3 protein. This repertoire shows more than 500,000 distinct CDR3 sequences, 11% to 15% found once; its top ten account for over 11%. Sequenced sample: blood. The receptors were sampled from a woman aged 40-49 years with Graves' hyperthyroidism.

The J gene is TRBJ2-1, the V gene TRBV19; D is unclear. Trimming took 2 bases from V and 8 from J, leaving 13 bases between them. Germline V gene lookup returns CDR1 LNHDA and CDR2 SQIVND (reference sequence). This CDR3 is built from 14 residues. The CDR3 loop is CASSIFSSGDEQFF. Here the CDR3 DNA reads TGTGCCAGTAGTATATTCTCTAGTGGTGATGAGCAGTTCTTC. The full variable domain, completed using reference TRBV19 and TRBJ2-1, is DGGITQSPKYLFRKEGQNVTLSCEQNLNHDAMYWYRQDPGQGLRLIYYSQIVNDFQKGDIAEGYSVSREKKESFPLTVTSAQKNPTAFYLCASSIFSSGDEQFFGPGTRLTVL.

This clonotype has ten or more counts. This chain's CDR3 is CASSRDISGNTIYF. DNA for the CDR3: TGTGCCAGCAGTAGGGACATCTCTGGAAACACCATATATTTT. The chain employs TRBV28 and TRBJ1-3; a weak D match, TRBD1 (6 bases). The CDR3 runs to 14 residues. Germline CDR1 is MDHEN and CDR2 is SYDVKM. V lost 5 bases and J 0 bases, leaving 8 bases between the germline ends.

This chain uses TRBV7-8 with TRBJ2-7; 9 bases are a match to TRBD1. The CDR3 is 15 amino acids. J gave up 6 bases and V 5 bases, and 11 bases lay outside the gene matches. Germline V lookup: CDR1 SGHVS, CDR2 FQNEAQ. The CDR3 DNA sequence: TGTGCCAGCAGCCGATACCGGGACAGGGTTTCCGAGCAGTACTTC. Encoded protein: CASSRYRDRVSEQYF.

This clonotype was seen only a few times. This may be a read error, as it is one base from a much larger clone. V and J are TRBV2 and TRBJ2-1; TRBD2 aligns across 10 bases. The CDR3 is 13 residues long. CDR1 and CDR2 (germline): SNHLY, FYNNEI. CDR3 sequence (DNA): TGTGCCAGCAAGCGGGGGGGGGACAATGAGCAGTCCTTC. It is translated as CASKRGGDNEQSF.

This clonotype was observed at least ten times. J is TRBJ2-7 and V is TRBV29-1; D gene ambiguous. V lost 2 bases and J lost 0, with 8 bases in between. The CDR3 sequence is 13 residues long. The germline V gene encodes CDR1 SQVTM and CDR2 ANQGSEA. DNA for the CDR3: TGCAGCGTTGAAAGGGATGACTCCTACGAGCAGTACTTC. Its protein product is CSVERDDSYEQYF.

This clonotype was seen many times. The germline gene is not matched at one end of the junction; a read error may be the cause. V usage is TRBV7-7 and J usage is TRBJ2-1; weak D call: TRBD1 (6 bases). The CDR3 spans 16 residues. CDR1 is SSHAT, CDR2 FNYEAQ, per germline (reference sequence). The CDR3 loop reads CASSLGQGGSYNEQFF. For the CDR3, the DNA is TGTGCTAGCAGCTTAGGACAAGGGGGTTCCTACAATGAGCAGTTCTTC.

The chain links TRBV6-1 to TRBJ2-1, with 7 bases matching TRBD2. J was trimmed by 12 bases and V by 7 bases; bases with no gene match: 15. CDR1 is MNHNS, CDR2 SASEGT, per germline. The CDR3 is 14 amino acids. The chain's CDR3 is CASKTKRDGGRQFF. Written as DNA, the CDR3 is TGTGCCAGCAAAACTAAGCGGGACGGGGGACGGCAGTTCTTC.

This chain uses TRBV2 with TRBJ2-1; 8 bases are a match to TRBD1. The CDR3 has 14 amino acids. The germline gives CDR1 SNHLY, CDR2 FYNNEI. Germline trimming cut 6 bases from V and 6 bases from J; bases unmatched to any gene: 7. CDR3 coding DNA: TGTGCCAGCAGCCACGCAGGGGGCGGCAATGAGCAGTTCTTC. It translates to CASSHAGGGNEQFF.

In regard to this clonotype: A clone one base away is much larger, so this may be a read error. The V call is TRBV29-1, the J call TRBJ2-7, with 11 bases fitting TRBD2. Germline V gene data show CDR1 as SQVTM and CDR2 as ANQGSEA. CDR3 size: 13 residues. J gave up 3 bases and V 6 bases, and 4 bases lay outside the gene matches. CDR3 bases: TGCAGCGTCCGACTAGCGGGAAGCTACGAGCAGTACTTC. Translation: CSVRLAGSYEQYF.

This clonotype was counted a few times. The V and J genes are TRBV3-1 and TRBJ2-3, with 10 bases aligning to TRBD2. With V trimmed by 5 bases and J by 4 bases, 12 bases remained unmatched. The germline gives CDR1 LGHDT, CDR2 YNNKEL (reference sequence). The length of the CDR3 is 17 residues. The CDR3 reads CASSEERSGRAPDTQYF. DNA for the CDR3: TGTGCCAGCAGCGAGGAGAGGAGCGGGAGGGCACCAGATACGCAGTATTTT.

This clonotype was seen ten or more times. The chain links TRBV2 to TRBJ2-5; D not resolved. Looked up from germline, CDR1 is SNHLY and CDR2 is FYNNEI. The V gene lost 6 bases and the J gene lost 2 bases, with 13 bases spanning the gap. This CDR3 region has 14 residues. CDR3 bases: TGTGCCAGCAGCCACCAGAAGGAACAAGAGACCCAGTACTTC. It encodes CASSHQKEQETQYF.

Ten or more counts support this clonotype. The V call is TRBV27, the J call TRBJ2-7; D gene ambiguous. CDR3 length equals 15 residues. Per the germline V gene, CDR1 is MNHEY and CDR2 is SMNVEV (reference sequence). V was trimmed by 5 bases and J by 4 bases, leaving 18 bases between them. Here the CDR3 DNA reads TGTGCCAGCAGTCAACCAGGTGACGCCTGGTACGAGCAGTACTTC. Its translation: CASSQPGDAWYEQYF.

This clonotype was seen at least ten times. V is TRBV2 and J is TRBJ2-7, with 10 bases aligning to TRBD1. Germline CDR1 SNHLY, CDR2 FYNNEI. This CDR3 spans 14 amino acids. Trimming at V came to 10 bases and at J to 5 bases, leaving 11 bases not matched to a gene. The CDR3 sequence: CATQGTGVWNEQYF. The CDR3 DNA sequence: TGTGCCACCCAAGGGACAGGGGTTTGGAACGAGCAGTACTTC.

This clonotype has a count of ten or more. V and J are TRBV2 and TRBJ1-5; 7 bases fit TRBD1. The CDR3 extends over 14 amino acids. Trimming cost V 4 bases and J 3 bases; bases outside gene matches: 3. Looked up from germline, CDR1 is SNHLY and CDR2 is FYNNEI. The DNA of the CDR3 is TGTGCCAGCAGTGCAACAGGGGCCAATCAGCCCCAGCATTTT. It codes for CASSATGANQPQHF. The full variable domain, its missing parts supplied by reference TRBV2 and TRBJ1-5, is EPEVTQTPSHQVTQMGQEVILRCVPISNHLYFYWYRQILGQKVEFLVSFYNNEISEKSEIFDDQFSVERPDGSNFTLKIRSTKLEDSAMYFCASSATGANQPQHFGDGTRLSIL.

The sample holds a few counts of this clonotype. The rearrangement uses TRBV2 and TRBJ2-7; TRBD1 is a possible D gene (7 bases). Germline CDR1 and CDR2: SNHLY and FYNNEI. Trimming cost V 6 bases and J 3 bases, with 18 bases left between them. The CDR3 length is 15 residues. CDR3: CASSASRGVDYEQYF. DNA of the CDR3: TGTGCCAGCAGCGCGTCCAGGGGGGTTGACTACGAGCAGTACTTC.

This clonotype was recorded at least ten times. The V and J genes are TRBV12-3 or TRBV12-4 and TRBJ1-2; no definite D call. The CDR3 consists of 12 residues. Trimming left V 5 bases short and J 8 bases short, with 12 bases between. The CDR3 sequence is CASSDTGSGYTF. The CDR3, as DNA: TGTGCCAGCAGTGACACGGGGTCAGGCTACACCTTC.

For this clonotype: This may stem from a read error, because a much larger clone lies one nucleotide away. The gene calls are TRBV24-1 and TRBJ1-1; D is perhaps TRBD1 (5 bases). Per germline, CDR1 KGHDR and CDR2 SFDVKD. This CDR3 comprises 14 residues. V was cut by 7 bases and J by 0 bases, with 11 bases left in between. CDR3 residues: CATRDGGMNTEAFF. Here the CDR3 DNA reads TGTGCCACCAGGGACGGGGGGATGAACACTGAAGCTTTCTTT.

This clonotype was found many times. The chain has TRBV2 and TRBJ2-1; 8 bases map to TRBD2. After removal of 8 bases from V and 9 bases from J, the junction contained 9 bases not matched to a gene. CDR3 length: 13 residues. Germline V CDR1 and CDR2: SNHLY, FYNNEI. The CDR3 bases are TGTGCCAGCTGTGGCGACGCGGGGGGTGAGCAGTTCTTC. Protein product: CASCGDAGGEQFF.

This clonotype was detected many times. The chain carries TRBV28 and TRBJ2-7; TRBD1 agrees at 9 bases. CDR1 is MDHEN and CDR2 is SYDVKM in the germline V gene. There are 15 residues in the CDR3. V dropped 4 bases and J dropped 1; count of bases not matched to a gene: 5. Here the CDR3 reads CASSSGQGPSYEQYF. CDR3 nucleotides: TGTGCCAGCAGTTCGGGACAGGGACCATCCTACGAGCAGTACTTC.

Ten or more counts support this clonotype. The chain is built from TRBV4-1 and TRBJ1-5, with a possible D match to TRBD1 (5 bases). The CDR3 runs to 15 residues. Per germline, CDR1 MGHRA and CDR2 YSYEKL. With 0 bases removed from V and 5 bases from J, the gap between germline ends came to 11 bases. The CDR3 nucleotides read TGCGCCAGCAGCCAAGACGAGGGGCCCGATCAGCCCCAGCATTTT. Translation gives CASSQDEGPDQPQHF.

There are a few counts of this clonotype. V is TRBV6-1 and J is TRBJ2-1; no definite D call. The CDR3 spans 15 residues. CDR1 MNHNS and CDR2 SASEGT come from the germline V gene. Trimming left V 2 bases short and J 2 bases short, with 10 bases between. The chain's CDR3 is CASSEMFGTYNEQFF. CDR3 sequence (DNA): TGTGCCAGCAGTGAAATGTTTGGGACCTACAATGAGCAGTTCTTC.

This clonotype was detected many times. V usage is TRBV28 and J usage is TRBJ2-1; TRBD2 aligns across 9 bases. Germline-derived CDR1 and CDR2 are MDHEN and SYDVKM. V was clipped by 8 bases and J by 8 bases; unmatched bases: 13. The CDR3 spans 15 residues. CDR3 amino acids: CASPPLRGGTDEQFF. The CDR3 DNA sequence: TGTGCCAGCCCCCCCTTGCGGGGGGGCACGGATGAGCAGTTCTTC.

This clonotype was recorded at least ten times. The chain is built from TRBV27 and TRBJ2-2; D may be TRBD1 (7 bases). Trimming took off 9 bases at V and 0 bases at J, with 14 bases between the two ends. Germline values: CDR1 MNHEY, CDR2 SMNVEV (reference sequence). This CDR3 contains 15 residues. The CDR3 is CASKEGTANTGELFF. The CDR3 DNA reads as TGTGCCAGTAAGGAGGGGACAGCGAACACCGGGGAGCTGTTTTTT.

The rearrangement links TRBV5-6 to TRBJ2-1, with D uncertain. There are 15 residues in the CDR3. The germline V gene has CDR1 SGHDT and CDR2 YYEEEE. Between the trimmed V and J ends, which lost 2 bases and 0 bases, there was a span of 9 bases. The CDR3: CASSFVLSSYNEQFF. CDR3 nucleotide sequence: TGTGCCAGCAGCTTCGTCCTCAGCTCCTACAATGAGCAGTTCTTC.

Concerning this clonotype: This clone may be a read error of a much larger clone one base away. The chain couples TRBV2 to TRBJ1-2, with D unclear. Looked up from germline, CDR1 is SNHLY and CDR2 is FYNNEI. V dropped 5 bases and J dropped 7 bases, with 11 bases sitting between them. The CDR3 consists of 12 residues. CDR3 bases: TGTGCCAGCAGTCCCGGACTCTGTGGCTACACCTTC. Translated: CASSPGLCGYTF.

The sample holds a few counts of this clonotype. The V gene is TRBV27, the J gene TRBJ2-2; D is uncertain. The CDR3 loop spans 14 amino acids. The germline CDR1 and CDR2 sequences are MNHEY and SMNVEV (reference sequence). Deletions cut 8 bases from V and 0 bases from J, with 10 bases between. CDR3 protein: CASATNTNTGELFF. Written as DNA, the CDR3 is TGTGCCAGCGCCACGAATACGAACACCGGGGAGCTGTTTTTT.

A few counts support this clonotype. The chain is built from TRBV28 and TRBJ2-2, with 13 nucleotides matching TRBD2. The J segment lost 2 bases and the V segment lost 1 base, leaving 4 bases of the junction unmatched. The germline CDR1 and CDR2 sequences are MDHEN and SYDVKM. This CDR3 has 18 residues. The CDR3 sequence is CASSLYGTSGINTGELFF. DNA of the CDR3: TGTGCCAGCAGTTTATATGGGACTAGCGGGATCAACACCGGGGAGCTGTTTTTT.

The chain combines TRBV6-1 with TRBJ1-2, with D possibly being TRBD1 (5 bases). The germline V gene encodes CDR1 MNHNS and CDR2 SASEGT. The CDR3 loop spans 14 amino acids. Trimming stripped 3 bases from V and 4 bases from J, with 12 bases between. The CDR3 region is CASSDPGRSYGYTF. The CDR3 DNA follows: TGTGCCAGCAGTGACCCGGGACGGTCCTATGGCTACACCTTC.